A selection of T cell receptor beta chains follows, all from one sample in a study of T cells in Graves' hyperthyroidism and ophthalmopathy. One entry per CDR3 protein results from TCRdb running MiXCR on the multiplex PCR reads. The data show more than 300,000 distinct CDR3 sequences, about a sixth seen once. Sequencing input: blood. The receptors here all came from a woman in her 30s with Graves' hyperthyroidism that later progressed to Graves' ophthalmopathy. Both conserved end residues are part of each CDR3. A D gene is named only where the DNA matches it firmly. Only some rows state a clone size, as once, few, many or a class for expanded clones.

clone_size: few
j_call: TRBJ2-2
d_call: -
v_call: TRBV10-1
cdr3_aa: CASSESLVGENPGELFF
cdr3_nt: TGCGCCAGCAGTGAGTCGTTGGTTGGGGAGAATCCCGGGGAGCTGTTTTTT

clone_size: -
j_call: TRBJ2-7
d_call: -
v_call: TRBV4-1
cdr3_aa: CASSQGRLVPHEQYF
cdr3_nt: TGCGCCAGCAGCCAGGGAAGACTAGTACCCCACGAGCAGTACTTC

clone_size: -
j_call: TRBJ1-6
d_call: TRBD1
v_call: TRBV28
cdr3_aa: CASSSDRGPGSPLHF
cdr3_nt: TGTGCCAGCAGCAGCGACAGGGGGCCGGGTTCACCCCTCCACTTT

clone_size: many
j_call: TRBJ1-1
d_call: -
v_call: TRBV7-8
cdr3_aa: CASSSGVNTEAFF
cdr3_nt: TGTGCCAGCAGCTCTGGGGTGAACACTGAAGCTTTCTTT

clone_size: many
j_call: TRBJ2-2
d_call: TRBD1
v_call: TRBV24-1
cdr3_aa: CATSDESDRGNTGELFF
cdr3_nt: TGTGCCACCAGTGATGAATCGGACAGGGGGAACACCGGGGAGCTGTTTTTT

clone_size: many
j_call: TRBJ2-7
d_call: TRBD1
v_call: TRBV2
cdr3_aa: CASSVKGGGYEQYF
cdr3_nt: TGTGCCAGCAGTGTGAAAGGGGGCGGCTACGAGCAGTACTTC

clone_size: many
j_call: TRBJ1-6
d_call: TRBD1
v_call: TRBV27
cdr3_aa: CASRGGTGVSPLHF
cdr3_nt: TGTGCCAGCAGGGGAGGGACAGGGGTTTCACCCCTCCACTTT

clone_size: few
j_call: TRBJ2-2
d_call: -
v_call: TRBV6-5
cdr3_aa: CASSYSNLPHGELFF
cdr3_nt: TGTGCCAGCAGTTACTCTAATCTTCCCCACGGGGAGCTGTTTTTT

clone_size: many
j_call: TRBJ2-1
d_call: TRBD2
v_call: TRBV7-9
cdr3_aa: CASSQRTSGRDNEQFF
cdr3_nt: TGTGCCAGCAGCCAAAGGACTAGCGGGAGGGACAATGAGCAGTTCTTC

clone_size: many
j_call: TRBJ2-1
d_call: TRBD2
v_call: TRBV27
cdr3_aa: CASSRPGLAGGPWNEQFF
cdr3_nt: TGTGCCAGCAGTCGCCCGGGACTAGCGGGAGGGCCGTGGAATGAGCAGTTCTTC

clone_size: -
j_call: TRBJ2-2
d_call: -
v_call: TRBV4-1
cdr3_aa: CASSRQGGMNTGELFF
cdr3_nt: TGCGCCAGCAGCCGTCAAGGGGGAATGAACACCGGGGAGCTGTTTTTT

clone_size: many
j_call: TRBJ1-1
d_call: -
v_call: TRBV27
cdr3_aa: CASSSIQGLTEAFF
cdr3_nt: TGTGCCAGCAGTTCAATCCAGGGTCTCACTGAAGCTTTCTTT

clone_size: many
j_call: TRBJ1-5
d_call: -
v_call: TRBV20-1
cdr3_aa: CSARPHIGNQPQHF
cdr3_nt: TGCAGTGCTAGGCCTCATATTGGCAATCAGCCCCAGCATTTT

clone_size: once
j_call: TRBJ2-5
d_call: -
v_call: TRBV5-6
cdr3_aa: CASSLERGFVETQYF
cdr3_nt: TGTGCCAGCAGCTTGGAGAGGGGTTTTGTAGAGACCCAGTACTTC

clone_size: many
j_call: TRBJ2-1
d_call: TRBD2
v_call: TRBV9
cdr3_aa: CASSGASGSIEQFF
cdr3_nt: TGTGCCAGCAGCGGGGCTAGCGGGAGTATTGAGCAGTTCTTC

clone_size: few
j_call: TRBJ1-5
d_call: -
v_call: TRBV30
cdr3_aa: CAWSRQSNQPQHF
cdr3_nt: TGTGCCTGGAGTCGCCAGTCCAATCAGCCCCAGCATTTT

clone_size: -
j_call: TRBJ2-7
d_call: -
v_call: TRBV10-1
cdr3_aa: CASSESPGSGPGEQYF
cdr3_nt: TGCGCCAGCAGTGAGTCCCCAGGGTCGGGGCCGGGAGAGCAGTACTTC

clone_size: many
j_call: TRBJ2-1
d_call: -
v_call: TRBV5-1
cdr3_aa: CASSFSPGALDEQFF
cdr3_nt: TGCGCCAGCAGCTTTTCTCCCGGGGCCCTCGATGAGCAGTTCTTC

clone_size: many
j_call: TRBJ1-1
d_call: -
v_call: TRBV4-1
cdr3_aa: CASSQRRGREAFF
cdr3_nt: TGCGCCAGCAGCCAACGTCGGGGGAGAGAAGCTTTCTTT

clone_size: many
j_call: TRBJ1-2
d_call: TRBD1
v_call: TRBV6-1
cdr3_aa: CASSPDRVDGYTF
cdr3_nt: TGTGCCAGCAGTCCGGACAGGGTGGATGGCTACACCTTC

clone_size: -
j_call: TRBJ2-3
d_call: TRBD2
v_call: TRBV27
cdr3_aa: CASSYGTSGRLTQYF
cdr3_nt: TGTGCCAGCAGTTACGGGACTAGCGGGAGGCTTACGCAGTATTTT

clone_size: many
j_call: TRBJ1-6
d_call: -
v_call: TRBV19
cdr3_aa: CASTEDTGNSPLHF
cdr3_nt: TGTGCCAGTACCGAGGACACGGGAAATTCACCCCTCCACTTT

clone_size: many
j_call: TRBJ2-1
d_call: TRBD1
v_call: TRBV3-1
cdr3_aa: CASSQQGADEQFF
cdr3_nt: TGTGCCAGCAGCCAGCAGGGGGCCGATGAGCAGTTCTTC

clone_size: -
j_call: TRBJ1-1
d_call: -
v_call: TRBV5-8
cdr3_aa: CASSLGTLRLNQEAFF
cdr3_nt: TGTGCCAGCAGCCTGGGGACCCTCAGACTTAACCAAGAAGCTTTCTTT

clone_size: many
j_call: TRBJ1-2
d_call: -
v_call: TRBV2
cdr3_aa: CASRATYGSGYTF
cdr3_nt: TGTGCCAGCAGAGCTACGTACGGGAGCGGCTACACCTTC

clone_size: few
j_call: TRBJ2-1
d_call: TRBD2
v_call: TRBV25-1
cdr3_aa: CASTLAGAGEQFF
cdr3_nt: TGTGCCAGCACATTAGCGGGAGCTGGGGAGCAGTTCTTC

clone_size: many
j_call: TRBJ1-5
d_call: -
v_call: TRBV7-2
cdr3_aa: CASSRRLGDQPQHF
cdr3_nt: TGTGCCAGCAGCCGACGCCTAGGGGATCAGCCCCAGCATTTT

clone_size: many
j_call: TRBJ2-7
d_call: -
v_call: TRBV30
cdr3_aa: CAWTRDTGTYEQYF
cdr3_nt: TGTGCCTGGACCCGGGACACGGGGACCTACGAGCAGTACTTC

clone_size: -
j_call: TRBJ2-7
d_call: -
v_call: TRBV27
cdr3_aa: CASSAAGAGGYEQYF
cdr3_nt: TGTGCCAGCAGTGCTGCGGGGGCTGGGGGGTACGAGCAGTACTTC

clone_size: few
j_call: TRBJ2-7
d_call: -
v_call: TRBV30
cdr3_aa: CAWNDDPYEQYF
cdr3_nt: TGTGCCTGGAACGACGACCCCTACGAGCAGTACTTC

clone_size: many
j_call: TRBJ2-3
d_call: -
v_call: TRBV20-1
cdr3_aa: CSARDPARSSTDTQYF
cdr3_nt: TGCAGTGCTAGAGATCCGGCGCGAAGCAGCACAGATACGCAGTATTTT

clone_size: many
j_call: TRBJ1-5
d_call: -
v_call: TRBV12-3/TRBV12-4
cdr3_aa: CASSPRLGDQPQHF
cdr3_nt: TGTGCCAGCAGTCCCAGACTTGGAGATCAGCCCCAGCATTTT

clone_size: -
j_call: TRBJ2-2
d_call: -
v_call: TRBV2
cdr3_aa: CASLRGYTGELFF
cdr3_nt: TGTGCCAGTCTCCGGGGATACACCGGGGAGCTGTTTTTT

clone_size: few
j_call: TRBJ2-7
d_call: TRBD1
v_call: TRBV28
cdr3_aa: CASNLPSGLGQGFYEQYF
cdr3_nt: TGTGCCAGCAACCTCCCCTCGGGTCTGGGACAGGGGTTCTACGAGCAGTACTTC

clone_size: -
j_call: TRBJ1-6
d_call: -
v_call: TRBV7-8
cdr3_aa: CASSPATSYNSPLHF
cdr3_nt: TGTGCCAGCAGCCCAGCTACTTCCTATAATTCACCCCTCCACTTT

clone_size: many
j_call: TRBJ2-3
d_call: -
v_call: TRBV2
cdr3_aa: CASSDGITDTQYF
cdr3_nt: TGTGCCAGCAGTGACGGAATCACAGATACGCAGTATTTT

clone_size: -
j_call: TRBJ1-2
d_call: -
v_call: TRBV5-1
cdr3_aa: CASSDRQESYGYTF
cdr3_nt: TGCGCCAGCAGCGACCGACAGGAGAGCTATGGCTACACCTTC

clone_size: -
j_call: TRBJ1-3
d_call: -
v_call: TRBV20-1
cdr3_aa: CGARELGTGFLENTIYF
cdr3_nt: TGCGGTGCTAGAGAGCTGGGAACAGGGTTTCTGGAAAACACCATATATTTT

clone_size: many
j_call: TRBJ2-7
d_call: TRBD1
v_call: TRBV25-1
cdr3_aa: CASSTRQGASDWYEQYF
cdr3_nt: TGTGCCAGCAGTACCCGACAGGGGGCCAGCGACTGGTACGAGCAGTACTTC

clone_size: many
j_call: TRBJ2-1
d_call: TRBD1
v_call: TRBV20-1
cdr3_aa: CSATGTAEINEQFF
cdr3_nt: TGCAGTGCGACCGGGACAGCCGAAATCAATGAGCAGTTCTTC

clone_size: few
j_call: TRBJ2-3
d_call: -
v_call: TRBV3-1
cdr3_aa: CASSRGTSNTQYF
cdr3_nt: TGTGCCAGCAGCCGGGGGACTTCAAATACGCAGTATTTT

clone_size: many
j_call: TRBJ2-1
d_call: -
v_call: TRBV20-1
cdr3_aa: CSASPEDEQFF
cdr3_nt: TGCAGTGCCTCGCCCGAGGATGAGCAGTTCTTC

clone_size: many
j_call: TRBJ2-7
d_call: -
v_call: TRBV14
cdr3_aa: CASSQHNYEQYF
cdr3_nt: TGTGCCAGCAGCCAACACAACTACGAGCAGTACTTC